A single sample gave rise to the 10 T cell receptor beta chains below, sequenced in a study of blood T cells in healthy people across ages. It was with a sample-barcoded 5' primer and a J-beta primer mix that a second PCR of roughly 7 to 12 cycles was run. TCRdb analysed the 5' RACE reads with MiXCR anew, one entry per CDR3 protein. Of approximately 680,000 distinct CDR3 sequences in the sample, 32% were seen once. Material for sequencing was blood. The receptors were sampled from an elderly woman in good health.

The gene calls are TRBV7-2 and TRBJ1-4, with 8 nucleotides matching TRBD1. The V gene's germline CDR1 is SGHTA and CDR2 FQGNSA. J was trimmed by 10 bases and V by 1 base; bases with no gene match: 2. The CDR3 contains 13 residues. DNA for the CDR3: TGTGCCAGCAGCTTAGGTGGGACAGGAAAACTGTTTTTT. Protein sequence: CASSLGGTGKLFF.

This clonotype was seen a handful of times. This chain links TRBV19 with TRBJ2-5; 9 nucleotides line up with TRBD1. The CDR3 is 11 amino acids. Germline assignment: CDR1 LNHDA and CDR2 SQIVND (reference sequence). Unmatched junction bases numbered 4, after V lost 5 bases and J lost 12 bases. DNA of the CDR3: TGTGCCAGTAGTGGCGGGACAGGGAAGTACTTC. Its translation: CASSGGTGKYF.

This chain uses TRBV12-3 or TRBV12-4 with TRBJ2-6; 9 nucleotides align to TRBD1. The CDR3 contains 18 residues. Trimming at V came to 7 bases and at J to 4 bases, leaving 14 bases not matched to a gene. Written as DNA, the CDR3 is TGTGCCAGCACCTCCCCAGGGACACAGGGGGCGGGGGCCAACGTCCTGACTTTC. Protein sequence: CASTSPGTQGAGANVLTF.

This clonotype was counted between two and nine times. The rearrangement links TRBV6-2 or TRBV6-3 to TRBJ1-6, with a weak D call TRBD1 (5 bases). V lost 1 base and J 6 bases, leaving 10 bases between the germline ends. CDR1 MNHEY and CDR2 SVGEGT come from the germline V gene. There are 15 residues in the CDR3. The CDR3 DNA reads TGTGCCAGCAGTTACTTTACAGGACTTAATTCACCCCTCCACTTT. It yields the protein CASSYFTGLNSPLHF.

This clonotype occurred many times. The chain uses TRBV5-6 and TRBJ2-1; D gene unclear. Germline-derived CDR1 and CDR2 are SGHDT and YYEEEE. The CDR3 consists of 16 residues. Between the trimmed V and J ends, which lost 1 base and 3 bases, there was a span of 14 bases. This CDR3 is CASSLWAPLYYNEQFF. The CDR3 coding sequence is TGTGCCAGCAGCTTGTGGGCACCCCTATACTACAATGAGCAGTTCTTC.

This chain joins TRBV20-1 and TRBJ2-5, with 10 bases fitting TRBD2. The DNA end lines up better with TRBJ2-7; the J call may be wrong. The CDR3 consists of 14 residues. Germline V lookup: CDR1 DFQATT, CDR2 SNEGSKA (reference sequence). DNA of the CDR3: TGCAGTGCTGGAGCGGGGGGGCCAGGGGACGAGCAGTACTTC. It translates to CSAGAGGPGDEQYF.

This clonotype was observed many times. The genes are TRBV5-6 and TRBJ1-2; possibly TRBD1 for D (5 bases). Trimming shortened V by 4 bases and J by 4 bases, and 14 bases separated the two germline ends. The CDR3 runs 14 residues. Germline CDR1 SGHDT, CDR2 YYEEEE. CDR3 protein: CASSRQEGFYGYTF. CDR3 sequence (DNA): TGTGCCAGCAGCCGTCAGGAGGGGTTCTATGGCTACACCTTC. Full variable domain (outside the CDR3, taken from reference TRBV5-6 and TRBJ1-2): DAGVTQSPTHLIKTRGQQVTLRCSPKSGHDTVSWYQQALGQGPQFIFQYYEEEERQRGNFPDRFSGHQFPNYSSELNVNALLLGDSALYLCASSRQEGFYGYTFGSGTRLTVV.

As to this clonotype: At one end, the junction sequence differs from germline, possibly due to a read error. This chain joins TRBV20-1 and TRBJ1-4, with 9 bases aligning to TRBD1. This CDR3 is 14 amino acids long. CDR1 and CDR2 from the germline V gene are DFQATT and SNEGSKA (reference sequence). This chain's CDR3 is CSARGLQGAEKPFF. In DNA, the CDR3 is TGCAGTGCTAGAGGACTACAGGGGGCGGAAAAACCGTTTTTT.

Regarding this clonotype: A read error may explain this, as a much larger clone is one base away. The chain has TRBV25-1 and TRBJ1-2; 7 nucleotides align to TRBD1. From germline, CDR1 is MGHDK and CDR2 SYGVNS. This CDR3 contains 13 residues. CDR3 in amino acids: CVSSEFDRDGYTF. The CDR3 coding sequence is TGTGTCAGCAGTGAATTTGACAGGGATGGCTACACCTTC.

This chain connects TRBV3-1 to TRBJ1-2, with D possibly being TRBD1 (5 bases). The germline V gene has CDR1 LGHDT and CDR2 YNNKEL (reference sequence). Deletions cut 2 bases from V and 4 bases from J, with 11 bases between. The CDR3 has 14 amino acids. In nucleotides, the CDR3 is TGTGCCAGCAGCCAAACGGTGGGACGCTATGGCTACACCTTC. Its translation: CASSQTVGRYGYTF.